Listed below are T cell receptor beta chains from one sample, sequenced in a study of CD8+ T cells in alopecia areata. The data were produced by immunoSEQ multiplex PCR, yet TCRdb's version contains in-frame clones alone and is incomplete. The sample consists of about 64,000 clones, roughly 46% of them appearing once. Sequencing was performed on NKG2D-low CD8+ T cells sorted from blood. The receptors come from a human donor with alopecia areata. CDR3s leave out the opening cysteine and the closing phenylalanine or tryptophan. Each record gives: J gene, V gene, D gene, CDR3 protein. A D gene is named only where the DNA matches it firmly.

>TRBJ2-2|TRBV9|-
ASSATVSGTGELF
>TRBJ2-5|TRBV2|-
ASSSSGTPQETQY
>TRBJ2-1|TRBV27|-
ASSLGRGGGPYNEQF
>TRBJ2-1|TRBV5-1|-
ASSWNSANNEQF
>TRBJ1-6|TRBV18|-
ASSPPDSYSPLH
>TRBJ1-1|TRBV4-1|-
ASSQGQAAGATEAF
>TRBJ2-1|TRBV7-9|-
ASSLVSGDEQF
>TRBJ2-7|TRBV5-1|-
ASSLARGGGEQY
>TRBJ2-2|TRBV15|-
ATGATTGELF
>TRBJ2-2|TRBV29-1|-
SVGTRDGANTGELF